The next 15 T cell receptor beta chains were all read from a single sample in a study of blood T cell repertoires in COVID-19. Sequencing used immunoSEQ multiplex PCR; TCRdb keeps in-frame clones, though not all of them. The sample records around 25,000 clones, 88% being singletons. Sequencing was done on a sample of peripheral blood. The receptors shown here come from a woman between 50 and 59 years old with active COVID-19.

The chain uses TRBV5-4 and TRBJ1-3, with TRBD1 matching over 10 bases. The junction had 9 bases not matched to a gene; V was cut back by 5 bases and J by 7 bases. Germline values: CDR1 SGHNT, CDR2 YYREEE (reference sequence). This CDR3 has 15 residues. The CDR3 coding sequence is TGTGCCAGCAGTGCTCCGGGACAGGGGAAGAACACCATATATTTT. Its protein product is CASSAPGQGKNTIYF. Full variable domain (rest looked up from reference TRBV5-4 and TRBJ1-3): ETGVTQSPTHLIKTRGQQVTLRCSSQSGHNTVSWYQQALGQGPQFIFQYYREEENGRGNFPPRFSGLQFPNYSSELNVNALELDDSALYLCASSAPGQGKNTIYFGEGSWLTVV.

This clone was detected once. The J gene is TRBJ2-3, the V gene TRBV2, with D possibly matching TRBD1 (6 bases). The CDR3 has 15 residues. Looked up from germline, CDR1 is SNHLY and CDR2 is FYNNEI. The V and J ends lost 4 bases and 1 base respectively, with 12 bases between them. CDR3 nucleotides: TGTGCCAGCAGTGGAAGGGCAGGGGGCACAGATACGCAGTATTTT. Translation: CASSGRAGGTDTQYF.

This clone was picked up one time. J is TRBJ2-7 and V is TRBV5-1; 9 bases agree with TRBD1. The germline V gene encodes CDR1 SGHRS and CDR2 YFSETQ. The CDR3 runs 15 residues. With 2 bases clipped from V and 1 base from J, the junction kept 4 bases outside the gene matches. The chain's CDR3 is CASSFVDRGSYEQYF. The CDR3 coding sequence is TGCGCCAGCAGCTTCGTAGACAGGGGGTCCTACGAGCAGTACTTC.

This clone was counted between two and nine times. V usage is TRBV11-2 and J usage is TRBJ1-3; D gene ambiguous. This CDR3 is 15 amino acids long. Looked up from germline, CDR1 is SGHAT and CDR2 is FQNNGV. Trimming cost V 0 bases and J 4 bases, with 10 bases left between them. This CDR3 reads CASSLDSEAGNTIYF. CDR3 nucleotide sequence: TGTGCCAGCAGCTTAGATTCGGAGGCGGGAAACACCATATATTTT.

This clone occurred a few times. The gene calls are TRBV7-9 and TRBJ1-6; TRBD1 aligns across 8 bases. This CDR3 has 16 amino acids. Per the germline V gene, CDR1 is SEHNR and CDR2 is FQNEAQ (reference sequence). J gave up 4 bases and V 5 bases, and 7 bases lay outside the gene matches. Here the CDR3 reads CASSPGQGPYNSPLHF. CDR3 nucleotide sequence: TGTGCCAGCAGCCCAGGACAGGGACCGTATAATTCACCCCTCCACTTT.

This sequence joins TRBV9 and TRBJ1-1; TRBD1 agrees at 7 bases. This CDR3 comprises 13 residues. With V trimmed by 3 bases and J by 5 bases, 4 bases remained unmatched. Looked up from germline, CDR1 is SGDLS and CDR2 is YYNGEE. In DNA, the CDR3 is TGTGCCAGCAGCGCAGGGGGGAGGACTGAAGCTTTCTTT. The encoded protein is CASSAGGRTEAFF. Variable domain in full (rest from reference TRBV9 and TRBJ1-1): DSGVTQTPKHLITATGQRVTLRCSPRSGDLSVYWYQQSLDQGLQFLIQYYNGEERAKGNILERFSAQQFPDLHSELNLSSLELGDSALYFCASSAGGRTEAFFGQGTRLTVV.

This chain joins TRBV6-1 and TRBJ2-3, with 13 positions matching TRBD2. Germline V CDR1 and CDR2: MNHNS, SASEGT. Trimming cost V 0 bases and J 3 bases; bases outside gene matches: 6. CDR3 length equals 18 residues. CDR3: CASSEAFGTSGTTDTQYF. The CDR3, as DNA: TGTGCCAGCAGTGAAGCCTTCGGGACTAGCGGGACAACAGATACGCAGTATTTT.

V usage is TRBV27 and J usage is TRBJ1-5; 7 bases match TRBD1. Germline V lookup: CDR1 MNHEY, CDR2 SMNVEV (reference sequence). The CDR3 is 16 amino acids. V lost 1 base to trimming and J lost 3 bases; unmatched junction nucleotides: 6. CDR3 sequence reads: CASSLLGQLLNQPQHF. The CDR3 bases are TGTGCCAGCAGTTTATTGGGACAGCTTCTCAATCAGCCCCAGCATTTT.

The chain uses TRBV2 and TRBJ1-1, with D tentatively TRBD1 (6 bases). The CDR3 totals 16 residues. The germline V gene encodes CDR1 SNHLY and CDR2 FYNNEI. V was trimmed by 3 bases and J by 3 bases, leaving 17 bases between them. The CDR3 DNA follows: TGTGCCAGCAGTGAGGTTGTGGGGGCTGGATACACTGAAGCTTTCTTT. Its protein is CASSEVVGAGYTEAFF.

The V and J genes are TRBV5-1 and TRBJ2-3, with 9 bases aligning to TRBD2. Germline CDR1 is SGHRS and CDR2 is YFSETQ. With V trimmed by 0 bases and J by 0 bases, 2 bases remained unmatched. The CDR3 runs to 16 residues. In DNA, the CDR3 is TGCGCCAGCAGCTTGGGACTAGCGGTTAGCACAGATACGCAGTATTTT. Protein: CASSLGLAVSTDTQYF. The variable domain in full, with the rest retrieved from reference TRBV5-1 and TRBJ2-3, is KAGVTQTPRYLIKTRGQQVTLSCSPISGHRSVSWYQQTPGQGLQFLFEYFSETQRNKGNFPGRFSGRQFSNSRSEMNVSTLELGDSALYLCASSLGLAVSTDTQYFGPGTRLTVL.

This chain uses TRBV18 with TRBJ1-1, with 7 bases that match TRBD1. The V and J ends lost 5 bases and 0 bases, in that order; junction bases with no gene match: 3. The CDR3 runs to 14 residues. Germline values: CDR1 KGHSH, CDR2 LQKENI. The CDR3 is CASSVGGLNTEAFF. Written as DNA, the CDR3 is TGTGCCAGCTCAGTAGGGGGCCTGAACACTGAAGCTTTCTTT.

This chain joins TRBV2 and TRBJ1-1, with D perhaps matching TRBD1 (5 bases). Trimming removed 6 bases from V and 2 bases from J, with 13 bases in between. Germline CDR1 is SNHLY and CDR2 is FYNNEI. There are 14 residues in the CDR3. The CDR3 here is CASSQYDRNTEAFF. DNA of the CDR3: TGTGCCAGCAGCCAATATGACAGAAACACTGAAGCTTTCTTT.

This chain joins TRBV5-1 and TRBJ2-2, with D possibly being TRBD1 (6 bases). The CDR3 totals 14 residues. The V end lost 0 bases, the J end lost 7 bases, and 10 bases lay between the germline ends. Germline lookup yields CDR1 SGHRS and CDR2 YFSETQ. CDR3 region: CASSLGRGVGELFF. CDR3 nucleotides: TGCGCCAGCAGCTTGGGCAGGGGAGTCGGGGAGCTGTTTTTT.

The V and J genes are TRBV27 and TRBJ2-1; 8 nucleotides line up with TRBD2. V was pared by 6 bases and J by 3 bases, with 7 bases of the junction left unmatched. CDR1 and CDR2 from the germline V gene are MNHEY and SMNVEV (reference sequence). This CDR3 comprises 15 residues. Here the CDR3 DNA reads TGTGCCAGCAGCCCACGGGAGGGCTTCTACAATGAGCAGTTCTTC. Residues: CASSPREGFYNEQFF.

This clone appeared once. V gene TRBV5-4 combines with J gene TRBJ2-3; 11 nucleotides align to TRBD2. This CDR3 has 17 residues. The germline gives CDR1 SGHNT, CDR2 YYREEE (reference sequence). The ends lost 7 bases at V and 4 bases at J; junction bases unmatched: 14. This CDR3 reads CASSRRLAGGGADTQYF. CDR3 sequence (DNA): TGTGCCAGCTCCAGGAGGCTAGCGGGAGGTGGGGCAGATACGCAGTATTTT.